These T cell receptor beta chains were read from a single sample in a study of blood T cells in healthy people across ages. TCRdb re-called the 5' RACE reads through MiXCR, storing one row per CDR3 protein. The sample includes some 1.6 million distinct CDR3 sequences, almost 35% of them seen just once. The sequencing sample was made of blood. The receptors originated from a woman aged 25 to 39 in good health. Each CDR3 is given with its conserved first and last residue. Each record gives: D gene, clone size, V gene, J gene, CDR3 protein, CDR3 DNA. D genes are given only for firm matches. Clone size is stated in some rows and not others, as once, few, many or a class when expanded.

TRBD2	NA	TRBV6-1	TRBJ2-1	CASSVTGLAGSSYNEQFF	TGTGCCAGCAGTGTAACGGGACTAGCGGGTTCGTCCTACAATGAGCAGTTCTTC
NA	NA	TRBV18	TRBJ2-3	CASSLRTAFPDTQYF	TGTGCCAGCTCACTCCGGACAGCCTTTCCAGATACGCAGTATTTT
NA	few	TRBV5-1	TRBJ1-2	CASSLAMGNYGYTF	TGCGCCAGCAGCTTGGCCATGGGTAACTATGGCTACACCTTC
NA	NA	TRBV20-1	TRBJ2-1	CSAKRFAENEQFF	TGCAGTGCTAAGAGGTTCGCTGAGAATGAGCAGTTCTTC
NA	many	TRBV29-1	TRBJ2-1	CSVGPGSVEQFF	TGCAGCGTCGGCCCCGGCTCAGTTGAGCAGTTCTTC
NA	NA	TRBV10-1	TRBJ2-7	CASSESGQGGIYEQYF	TGCGCCAGCAGTGAATCTGGACAGGGAGGGATCTACGAGCAGTACTTC
NA	NA	TRBV9	TRBJ2-5	CASSVLGIWRKTQYF	TGTGCCAGCAGCGTATTGGGCATTTGGAGGAAGACCCAGTACTTC
TRBD2	few	TRBV19	TRBJ2-1	CASSKLAGALNEQFF	TGTGCCAGTAGCAAACTAGCGGGAGCCCTTAATGAGCAGTTCTTC
NA	NA	TRBV7-9	TRBJ2-3	CASSPPPGGRTDTQYF	TGTGCCAGCAGCCCCCCTCCGGGGGGCCGCACAGATACGCAGTATTTT
NA	NA	TRBV20-1	TRBJ1-1	CSATRQQLEAFF	TGCAGTGCTACCAGGCAACAGCTAGAAGCTTTCTTT
TRBD1	NA	TRBV29-1	TRBJ2-7	CSVEDSGQGHEQYF	TGCAGCGTTGAAGACTCCGGACAGGGGCACGAGCAGTACTTC
NA	once	TRBV2	TRBJ1-2	CASRLRAGTNYGYTF	TGTGCCAGCAGACTCCGGGCAGGAACTAACTATGGCTACACCTTC
NA	few	TRBV5-1	TRBJ2-5	CASREGGQLQETQYF	TGCGCCAGCCGAGAGGGGGGACAACTCCAAGAGACCCAGTACTTC
TRBD1	NA	TRBV5-1	TRBJ2-1	CASSLDLLTGNNEQFF	TGCGCCAGCAGCTTGGACCTCTTGACAGGGAACAATGAGCAGTTCTTC
NA	NA	TRBV3-1	TRBJ1-5	CASSQDGRAQPQHF	TGTGCCAGCAGCCAAGATGGGAGGGCCCAGCCCCAGCATTTT
NA	many	TRBV12-3/TRBV12-4	TRBJ2-1	CASSLRESSYNEQFF	TGTGCCAGCAGTTTACGGGAGTCGTCCTACAATGAGCAGTTCTTC
NA	NA	TRBV9	TRBJ2-6	CASSFRDGANVLTF	TGTGCCAGCAGCTTCCGGGACGGGGCCAACGTCCTGACTTTC
NA	few	TRBV9	TRBJ2-7	CASSVVRGEAGEQYF	TGTGCCAGCAGCGTAGTTCGGGGAGAGGCGGGGGAGCAGTACTTC
NA	NA	TRBV30	TRBJ2-4	CAWSGGVNIQYF	TGTGCCTGGAGTGGGGGGGTAAACATTCAGTACTTC
NA	few	TRBV20-1	TRBJ1-6	CSARDLPTGYNSPLHF	TGCAGTGCTAGAGATCTACCGACAGGCTATAATTCACCCCTCCACTTT
NA	NA	TRBV5-6	TRBJ2-2	CASSSPRANTGELFF	TGTGCCAGCAGCTCCCCCCGGGCGAACACCGGGGAGCTGTTTTTT
NA	few	TRBV7-2	TRBJ1-2	CASSPTLTGYYGYTF	TGTGCCAGCAGCCCAACCCTGACGGGATACTATGGCTACACCTTC
TRBD1	many	TRBV10-3	TRBJ2-3	CAMGQGTGDTQYF	TGTGCCATGGGACAGGGTACGGGAGATACGCAGTATTTT
TRBD2	NA	TRBV3-1	TRBJ2-3	CVSSQGLGATDTQYF	TGTGTCAGCAGCCAGGGACTAGGAGCGACAGATACGCAGTATTTT
NA	NA	TRBV5-1	TRBJ1-2	CASSLEGQPSDGYTF	TGCGCCAGCAGCTTGGAAGGACAACCATCTGATGGCTACACCTTC
NA	NA	TRBV20-1	TRBJ1-1	CSARIQDSVGTEAFF	TGCAGTGCTAGAATCCAGGACAGCGTGGGTACTGAAGCTTTCTTT
NA	few	TRBV6-6	TRBJ2-3	CASTLQGHLTDTQYF	TGTGCCAGCACCCTTCAAGGACACCTAACAGATACGCAGTATTTT
NA	NA	TRBV25-1	TRBJ2-6	CTSSELGSSVLTF	TGTACCAGCAGTGAATTGGGCAGTTCCGTCCTGACTTTC
NA	NA	TRBV20-1	TRBJ1-5	CSARRADQPRHF	TGCAGTGCTAGGCGGGCTGATCAGCCCCGGCATTTT
NA	NA	TRBV7-9	TRBJ2-5	CASSLGLRDAAETQYF	TGTGCCAGCAGCTTAGGGTTGCGGGACGCTGCGGAGACCCAGTACTTC
NA	few	TRBV2	TRBJ2-2	CASSENSSGELFF	TGTGCCAGCAGTGAAAATAGTTCCGGGGAGCTGTTTTTT
NA	few	TRBV11-2	TRBJ2-5	CASSPGARGSETQYF	TGTGCCAGCAGCCCGGGGGCCCGGGGTTCGGAGACCCAGTACTTC
NA	NA	TRBV18	TRBJ1-2	CASSPGQTQTSLYGYTF	TGTGCCAGCTCACCAGGACAGACGCAGACTTCCCTCTATGGCTACACCTTC
NA	NA	TRBV12-3/TRBV12-4	TRBJ1-1	CASSLALIRGTEAFF	TGTGCCAGCAGTTTAGCGCTGATAAGGGGAACTGAAGCTTTCTTT
TRBD2	few	TRBV20-1	TRBJ2-7	CSARGGGAWYEQYF	TGCAGTGCTAGAGGCGGGGGGGCCTGGTACGAGCAGTACTTC
TRBD2	NA	TRBV12-3/TRBV12-4	TRBJ2-3	CASSSRFTSGGYGTDTQYF	TGTGCCAGCAGTTCCCGTTTTACTAGCGGGGGTTATGGGACAGATACGCAGTATTTT
TRBD1	many	TRBV25-1	TRBJ1-1	CASSPGTGYTEAFF	TGTGCCAGCAGTCCCGGGACAGGGTACACTGAAGCTTTCTTT
NA	few	TRBV21-1	TRBJ2-7	CANQLTEQYF	TGTGCCAACCAGCTCACCGAGCAGTACTTC
TRBD2	few	TRBV7-9	TRBJ2-5	CASSFGLAGPQETQYF	TGTGCCAGCAGCTTTGGACTAGCGGGTCCTCAAGAGACCCAGTACTTC
TRBD1	NA	TRBV28	TRBJ1-1	CASTWSTGGSAEAFF	TGTGCCAGCACCTGGTCCACAGGGGGTTCTGCTGAAGCTTTCTTT
NA	NA	TRBV28	TRBJ2-5	CASSLEGGGQETQYF	TGTGCCAGCAGTTTAGAGGGGGGCGGGCAAGAGACCCAGTACTTC
NA	few	TRBV3-1	TRBJ2-1	CASSRIQGISYNEQFF	TGTGCCAGCAGCCGGATTCAGGGTATCTCCTACAATGAGCAGTTCTTC
NA	NA	TRBV14	TRBJ1-6	CASSQSGTWNSPLHF	TGTGCCAGCAGCCAATCCGGGACATGGAATTCACCCCTCCACTTT
TRBD1	few	TRBV20-1	TRBJ2-7	CSAGQGGWNEQYF	TGCAGTGCCGGACAGGGAGGTTGGAACGAGCAGTACTTC
NA	once	TRBV20-1	TRBJ1-2	CSADRTGNYGYTF	TGCAGTGCTGATCGGACGGGGAACTATGGCTACACCTTC